This T cell receptor beta chain was retrieved from a study of blood T cell repertoires in COVID-19. The CDR3 loop spans 16 amino acids. V gave up 0 bases and J gave up 0 bases, with 11 bases separating them. CDR1 is SGDLS and CDR2 is YYNGEE in the germline V gene. TCRdb keeps only in-frame clones here, not all; method: immunoSEQ multiplex PCR. The table has about 140,000 clones, approximately 89% seen once; the top ten hold about 1.5%. The table lists this clone with a count of one. Material for sequencing was peripheral blood. The sequence derives from a human donor in a cohort sampled during active COVID-19. The rearrangement uses TRBV9 and TRBJ2-3; no clear D. In nucleotides, the CDR3 is TGTGCCAGCAGCGTAGGTGTTCAGGCGAGCACAGATACGCAGTATTTT. Translation gives CASSVGVQASTDTQYF.